This TCR beta chain derives from a study of T cell repertoires in cytomegalovirus infection. Overall study context: HLA-B-restricted CMV epitopes that are well studied were used alongside recently identified HLA-C-restricted ones. Public TCR beta signatures indicated both CMV infection and matching HLA type.

From the reads, TCRdb called clonotypes with MiXCR, one entry per CDR3 protein. The sample has over 100,000 distinct CDR3 sequences, about 30% seen once. General observations from the study: Pooled public TCR beta family frequency picked out CMV carriers with the relevant HLA. HLA-C-restricted, CMV-specific TCR beta clonotypes were dominant ex vivo.

A note on this clonotype: Antigen: not known.

This sequence was found in a human donor in good health (CMV status not recorded). Some clones in this sample may be carry-over from other donors' samples. Source: CD8+ T cells from cultured PBMCs, taken from culture after CMV antigen stimulation.

The CDR3, as DNA: TGTGCCAGCAGCGACCGGGACAGGAACACTGAAGCTTTCTTT. Its protein product is CASSDRDRNTEAFF. The genes are TRBV11-2 and TRBJ1-1, with 7 bases aligning to TRBD1. The junction had 4 bases not matched to a gene; V was cut back by 5 bases and J by 1 base. The CDR3 consists of 14 residues. CDR1 and CDR2 from the germline V gene are SGHAT and FQNNGV.